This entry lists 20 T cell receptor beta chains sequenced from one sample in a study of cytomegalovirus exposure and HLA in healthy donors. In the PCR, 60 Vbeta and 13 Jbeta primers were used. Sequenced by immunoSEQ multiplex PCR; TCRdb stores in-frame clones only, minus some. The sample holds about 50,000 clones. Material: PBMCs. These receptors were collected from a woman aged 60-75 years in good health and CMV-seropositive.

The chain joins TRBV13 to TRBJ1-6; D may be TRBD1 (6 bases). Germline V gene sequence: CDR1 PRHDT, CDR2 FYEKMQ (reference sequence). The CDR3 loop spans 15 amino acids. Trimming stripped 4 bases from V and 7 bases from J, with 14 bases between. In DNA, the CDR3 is TGTGCCAGCAGCTCGGACAGTTATAAGAATTCACCCCTCCACTTT. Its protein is CASSSDSYKNSPLHF.

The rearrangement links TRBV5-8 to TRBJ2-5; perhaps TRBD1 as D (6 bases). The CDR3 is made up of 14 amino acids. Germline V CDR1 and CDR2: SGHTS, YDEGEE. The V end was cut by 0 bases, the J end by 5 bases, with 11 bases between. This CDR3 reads CASSLEQGIETQYF. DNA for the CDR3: TGTGCCAGCAGCTTGGAACAGGGTATCGAGACCCAGTACTTC.

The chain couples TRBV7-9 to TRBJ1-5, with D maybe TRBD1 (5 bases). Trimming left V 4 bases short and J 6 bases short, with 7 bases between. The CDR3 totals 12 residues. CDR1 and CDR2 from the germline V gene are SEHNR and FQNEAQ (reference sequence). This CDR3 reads CASSSGLQPQHF. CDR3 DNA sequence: TGTGCCAGCAGCTCAGGGCTTCAGCCCCAGCATTTT.

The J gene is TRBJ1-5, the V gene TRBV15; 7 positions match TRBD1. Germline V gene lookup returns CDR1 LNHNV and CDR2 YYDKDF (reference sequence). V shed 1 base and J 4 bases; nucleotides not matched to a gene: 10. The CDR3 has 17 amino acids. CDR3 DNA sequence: TGTGCCACCAGCAGAGGGGGAAAGGGACAGTCAAATCAGCCCCAGCATTTT. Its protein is CATSRGGKGQSNQPQHF.

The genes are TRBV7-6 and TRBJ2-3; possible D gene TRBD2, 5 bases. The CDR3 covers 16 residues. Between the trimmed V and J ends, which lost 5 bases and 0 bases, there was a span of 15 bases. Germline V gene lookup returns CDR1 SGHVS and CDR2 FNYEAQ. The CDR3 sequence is CASSPIRDQSTDTQYF. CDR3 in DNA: TGTGCCAGCAGCCCGATCCGGGATCAAAGCACAGATACGCAGTATTTT.

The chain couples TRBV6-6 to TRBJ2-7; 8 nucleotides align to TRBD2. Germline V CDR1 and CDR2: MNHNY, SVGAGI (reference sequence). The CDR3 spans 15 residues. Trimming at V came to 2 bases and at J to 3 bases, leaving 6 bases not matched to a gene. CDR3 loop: CASSYRPGLGYEQYF. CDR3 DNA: TGTGCCAGCAGTTACCGTCCGGGACTAGGCTACGAGCAGTACTTC.

CDR3 protein: CASSNWQGLADNEQFF. The CDR3 nucleotides read TGTGCCAGCAGCAATTGGCAGGGACTAGCTGACAATGAGCAGTTCTTC. V gene TRBV7-9 combines with J gene TRBJ2-1, with 9 nucleotides matching TRBD2. With 5 bases clipped from V and 5 bases from J, the junction kept 10 bases outside the gene matches. This CDR3 is built from 16 residues. Per the germline V gene, CDR1 is SEHNR and CDR2 is FQNEAQ (reference sequence).

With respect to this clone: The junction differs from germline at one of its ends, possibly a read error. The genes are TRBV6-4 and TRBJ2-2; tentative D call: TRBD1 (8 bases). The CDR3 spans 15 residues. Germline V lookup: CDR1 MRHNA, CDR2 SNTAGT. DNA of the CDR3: TGTGCCGGCAGTGAACAGGGGGGGGTCACCGGGGAGCTGTTTTTT. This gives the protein CAGSEQGGVTGELFF.

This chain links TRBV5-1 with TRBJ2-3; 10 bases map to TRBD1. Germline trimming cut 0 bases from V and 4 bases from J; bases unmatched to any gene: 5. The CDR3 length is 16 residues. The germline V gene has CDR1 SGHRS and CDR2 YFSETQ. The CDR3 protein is CASSLAGTGVSDTQYF. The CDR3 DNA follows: TGCGCCAGCAGCTTGGCCGGGACAGGGGTATCAGATACGCAGTATTTT.

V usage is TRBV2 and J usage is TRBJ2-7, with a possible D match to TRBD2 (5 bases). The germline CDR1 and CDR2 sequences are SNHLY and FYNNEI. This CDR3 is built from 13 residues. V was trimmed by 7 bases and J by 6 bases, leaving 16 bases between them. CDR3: CASTPVEETEQYF. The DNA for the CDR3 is TGTGCCAGCACCCCCGTGGAGGAAACCGAGCAGTACTTC.

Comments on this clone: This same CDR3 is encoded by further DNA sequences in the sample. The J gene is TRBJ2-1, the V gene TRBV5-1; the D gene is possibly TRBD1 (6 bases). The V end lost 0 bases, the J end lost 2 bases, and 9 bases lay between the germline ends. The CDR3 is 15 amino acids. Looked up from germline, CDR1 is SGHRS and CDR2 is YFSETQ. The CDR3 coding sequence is TGCGCCAGCAGCTTGGTACAGGGCCCCTACAATGAGCAGTTCTTC. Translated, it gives CASSLVQGPYNEQFF.

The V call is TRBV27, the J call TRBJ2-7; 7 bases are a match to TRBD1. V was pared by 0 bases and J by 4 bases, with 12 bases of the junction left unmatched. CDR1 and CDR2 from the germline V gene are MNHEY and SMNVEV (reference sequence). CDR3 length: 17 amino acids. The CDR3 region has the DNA TGTGCCAGCAGTTTATCACCGCTACCGGGACAGCGTTACGAGCAGTACTTC. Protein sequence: CASSLSPLPGQRYEQYF.

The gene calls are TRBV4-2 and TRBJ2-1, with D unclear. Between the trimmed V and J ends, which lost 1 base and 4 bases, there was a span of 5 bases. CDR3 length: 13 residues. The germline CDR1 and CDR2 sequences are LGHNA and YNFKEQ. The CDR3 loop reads CASSQGQYNEQFF. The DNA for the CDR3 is TGTGCCAGCAGCCAAGGTCAGTACAATGAGCAGTTCTTC.

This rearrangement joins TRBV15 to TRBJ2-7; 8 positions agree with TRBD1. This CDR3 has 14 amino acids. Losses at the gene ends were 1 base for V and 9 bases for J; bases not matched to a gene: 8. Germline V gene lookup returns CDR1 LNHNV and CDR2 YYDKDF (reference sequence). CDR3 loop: CATSRAQGQAGQYF. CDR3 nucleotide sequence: TGTGCCACCAGCAGAGCTCAGGGACAGGCCGGGCAGTACTTC.

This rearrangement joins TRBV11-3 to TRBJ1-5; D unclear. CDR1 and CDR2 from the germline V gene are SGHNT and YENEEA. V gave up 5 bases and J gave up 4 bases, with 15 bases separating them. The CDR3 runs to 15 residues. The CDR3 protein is CASSPDGGANQPQHF. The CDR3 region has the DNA TGTGCCAGCAGCCCGGATGGAGGCGCGAATCAGCCCCAGCATTTT.

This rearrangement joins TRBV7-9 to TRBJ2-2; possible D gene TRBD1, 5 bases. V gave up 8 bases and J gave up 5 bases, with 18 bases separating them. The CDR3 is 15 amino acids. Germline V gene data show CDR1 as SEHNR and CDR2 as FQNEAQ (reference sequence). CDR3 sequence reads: CASRKGAGSTGELFF. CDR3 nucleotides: TGTGCCAGCCGCAAAGGGGCAGGTAGTACCGGGGAGCTGTTTTTT.

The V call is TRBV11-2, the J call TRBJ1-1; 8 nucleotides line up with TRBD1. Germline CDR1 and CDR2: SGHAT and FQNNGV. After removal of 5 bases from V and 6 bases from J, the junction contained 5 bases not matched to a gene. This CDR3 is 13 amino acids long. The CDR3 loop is CASSLPQGAEAFF. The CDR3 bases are TGTGCCAGCAGCCTACCACAGGGGGCTGAAGCTTTCTTT.

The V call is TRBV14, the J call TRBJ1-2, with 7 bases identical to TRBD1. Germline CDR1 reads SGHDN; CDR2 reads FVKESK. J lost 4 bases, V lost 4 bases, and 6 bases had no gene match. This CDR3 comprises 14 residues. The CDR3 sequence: CASSPGQNLYGYTF. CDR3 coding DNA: TGTGCCAGCAGCCCGGGACAGAACCTCTATGGCTACACCTTC.

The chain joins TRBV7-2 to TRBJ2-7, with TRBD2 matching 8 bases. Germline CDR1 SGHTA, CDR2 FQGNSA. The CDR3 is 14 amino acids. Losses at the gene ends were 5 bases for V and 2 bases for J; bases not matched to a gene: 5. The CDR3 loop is CASSRVAGTYEQYF. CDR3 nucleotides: TGTGCCAGCAGCCGGGTAGCGGGGACCTACGAGCAGTACTTC.

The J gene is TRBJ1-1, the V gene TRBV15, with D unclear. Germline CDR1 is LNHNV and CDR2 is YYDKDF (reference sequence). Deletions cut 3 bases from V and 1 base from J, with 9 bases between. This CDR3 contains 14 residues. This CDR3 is CATSRFGKNTEAFF. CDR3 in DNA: TGTGCCACCAGCAGGTTCGGGAAGAACACTGAAGCTTTCTTT.